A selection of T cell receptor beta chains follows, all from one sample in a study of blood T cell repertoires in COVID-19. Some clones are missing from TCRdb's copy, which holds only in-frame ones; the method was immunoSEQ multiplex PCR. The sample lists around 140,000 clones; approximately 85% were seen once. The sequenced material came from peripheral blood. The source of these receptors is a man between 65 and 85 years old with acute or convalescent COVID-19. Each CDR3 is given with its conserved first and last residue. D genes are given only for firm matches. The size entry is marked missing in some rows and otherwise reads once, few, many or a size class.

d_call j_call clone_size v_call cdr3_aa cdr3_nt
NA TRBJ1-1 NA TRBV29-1 CSVVVVEAFF TGCAGCGTTGTAGTCGTTGAAGCTTTCTTT
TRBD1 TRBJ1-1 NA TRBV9 CASSARSDPRRGRTEAFF TGTGCCAGCAGCGCGCGATCCGACCCCCGCAGGGGGCGTACTGAAGCTTTCTTT
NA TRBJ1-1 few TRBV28 CASRHGGARHTEAFF TGTGCCAGCAGACATGGGGGGGCCAGGCACACTGAAGCTTTCTTT
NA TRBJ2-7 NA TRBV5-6 CASSLVGGAYEQYF TGTGCCAGCAGCTTGGTCGGTGGGGCTTACGAGCAGTACTTC
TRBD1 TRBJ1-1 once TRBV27 CASSRPGTGNTEAFF TGTGCCAGCAGCCGTCCCGGGACAGGGAACACTGAAGCTTTCTTT
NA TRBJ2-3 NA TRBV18 CASSLTSLTDTQYF TGTGCCAGCTCCCTGACTAGTCTCACAGATACGCAGTATTTT
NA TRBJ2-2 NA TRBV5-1 CASSLLTGSNTGELFF TGCGCCAGCAGCTTGTTAACCGGGTCGAACACCGGGGAGCTGTTTTTT
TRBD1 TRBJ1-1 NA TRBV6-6 CASGDRGLMEAFF TGTGCCAGCGGGGACAGGGGCCTTATGGAAGCTTTCTTT
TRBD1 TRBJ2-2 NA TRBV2 CASSTPGGPGTGELFF TGTGCCAGCAGTACACCAGGGGGCCCGGGCACCGGGGAGCTGTTTTTT
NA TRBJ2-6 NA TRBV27 CASSPTVSGANVLTF TGTGCCAGCAGCCCGACAGTCTCTGGGGCCAACGTCCTGACTTTC
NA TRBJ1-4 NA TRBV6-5 CASSRGSATNEKLFF TGTGCCAGCAGTCGAGGATCTGCAACTAATGAAAAACTGTTTTTT
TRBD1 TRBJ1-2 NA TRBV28 CASSLIGTGTDTGYTF TGTGCCAGCAGTTTAATAGGGACAGGGACGGATACAGGCTACACCTTC
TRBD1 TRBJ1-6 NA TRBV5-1 CASSLGTGTFNSPLHF TGCGCCAGCAGCTTGGGGACAGGGACCTTTAATTCACCCCTCCACTTT
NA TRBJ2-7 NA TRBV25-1 CASSELRGTSYEQYF TGTGCCAGCAGTGAATTAAGGGGGACCTCCTACGAGCAGTACTTC
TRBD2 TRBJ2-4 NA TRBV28 CASSGGGAIAKNIQYF TGTGCCAGCAGTGGGGGAGGGGCCATAGCCAAAAACATTCAGTACTTC
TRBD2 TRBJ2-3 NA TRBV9 CASSVAGGAIDTQYF TGTGCCAGCAGCGTAGCGGGAGGGGCCATAGATACGCAGTATTTT
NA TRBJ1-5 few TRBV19 CASSSEGWSNQPQHF TGTGCCAGTAGTAGTGAGGGTTGGAGCAATCAGCCCCAGCATTTT
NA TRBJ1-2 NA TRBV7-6 CASSSSGVPNYGYTF TGTGCCAGCAGCTCCAGCGGGGTGCCTAACTATGGCTACACCTTC
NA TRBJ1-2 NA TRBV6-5 CASSYSRGSAKGYTF TGTGCCAGCAGTTACTCACGTGGCAGTGCCAAGGGCTACACCTTC
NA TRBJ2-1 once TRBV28 CASSWGLDEQFF TGTGCCAGCAGTTGGGGACTGGATGAGCAGTTCTTC
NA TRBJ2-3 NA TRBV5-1 CASLGPPGADTQYF TGCGCCAGCCTTGGGCCGCCGGGGGCAGATACGCAGTATTTT
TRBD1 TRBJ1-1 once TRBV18 CASSPQGVNTEAFF TGTGCCAGCTCACCTCAGGGGGTAAACACTGAAGCTTTCTTT
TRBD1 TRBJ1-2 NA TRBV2 CASIRQGWISEGYTF TGTGCCAGCATTAGACAGGGATGGATTTCGGAAGGCTACACCTTC
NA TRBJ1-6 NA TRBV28 CASSFAGYNSPLHF TGTGCCAGCAGTTTCGCGGGGTATAATTCACCCCTCCACTTT
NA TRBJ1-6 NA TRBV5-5 CASSLSREGNSPLHF TGTGCCAGCAGCTTGTCTCGGGAGGGCAATTCACCCCTCCACTTT
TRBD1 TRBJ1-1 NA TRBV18 CASSPPGQGFGNTEAFF TGTGCCAGCTCACCCCCGGGACAGGGGTTCGGGAACACTGAAGCTTTCTTT
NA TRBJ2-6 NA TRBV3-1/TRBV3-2 CASSQEDRYEVLSGANVLTF TGTGCCAGCAGCCAAGAAGACAGGTACGAGGTCCTCTCTGGGGCCAACGTCCTGACTTTC
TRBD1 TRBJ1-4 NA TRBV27 CASSFRTGSVKEKLFF TGTGCCAGCAGTTTCAGGACAGGGAGTGTAAAAGAAAAACTGTTTTTT
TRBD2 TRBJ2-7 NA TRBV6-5 CASSLSGTSVYEQYF TGTGCCAGCAGTCTATCCGGGACTAGCGTCTACGAGCAGTACTTC
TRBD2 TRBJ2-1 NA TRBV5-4 CASSSSGLAIYNEQFF TGTGCCAGCAGCTCGTCGGGACTAGCGATATACAATGAGCAGTTCTTC
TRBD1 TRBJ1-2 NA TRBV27 CASSLSQTGRRGYTF TGTGCCAGCAGTTTATCGCAGACAGGGCGACGGGGCTACACCTTC
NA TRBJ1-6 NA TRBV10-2 CASSKAGVSYNSPLHF TGCGCCAGCAGCAAAGCGGGGGTTTCTTATAATTCACCCCTCCACTTT
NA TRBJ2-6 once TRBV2 CASSRDNSGANVLTF TGTGCCAGCAGCCGTGACAACTCTGGGGCCAACGTCCTGACTTTC
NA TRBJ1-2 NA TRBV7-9 CASSGRQLTGGYTF TGTGCCAGCAGCGGTCGACAGTTGACTGGCGGCTACACCTTC
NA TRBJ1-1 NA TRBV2 CASNEGGEGTEAFF TGTGCCAGCAATGAGGGGGGTGAGGGCACTGAAGCTTTCTTT
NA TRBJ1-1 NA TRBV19 CASIGRQVKNTEAFF TGTGCCAGTATTGGGAGACAGGTTAAAAACACTGAAGCTTTCTTT
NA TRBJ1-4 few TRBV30 CAWSMQGSEKLFF TGTGCCTGGAGTATGCAGGGGAGTGAAAAACTGTTTTTT
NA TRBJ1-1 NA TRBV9 CASSVVRGRTEAFF TGTGCCAGCAGCGTAGTGAGGGGGAGAACTGAAGCTTTCTTT
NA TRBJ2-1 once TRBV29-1 CSVVGQGGDEQFF TGCAGCGTTGTCGGTCAGGGTGGGGATGAGCAGTTCTTC
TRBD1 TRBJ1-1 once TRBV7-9 CASSPGQMNTEAFF TGTGCCAGCAGCCCGGGACAGATGAACACTGAAGCTTTCTTT
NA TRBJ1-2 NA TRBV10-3 CAISGRAGGYTF TGTGCCATCAGTGGCAGGGCGGGGGGCTACACCTTC
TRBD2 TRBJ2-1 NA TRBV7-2 CASSLGTLAGSYNEQFF TGTGCCAGCAGCTTAGGCACACTAGCGGGATCCTACAATGAGCAGTTCTTC
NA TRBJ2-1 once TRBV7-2 CASSFGSPYNEQFF TGTGCCAGCAGCTTCGGGAGCCCCTACAATGAGCAGTTCTTC
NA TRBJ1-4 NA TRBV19 CASSIQNEKLFF TGTGCCAGTAGTATCCAGAATGAAAAACTGTTTTTT
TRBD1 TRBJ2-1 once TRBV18 CASSPGTGDYNEQFF TGTGCCAGCTCACCTGGGACAGGGGACTACAATGAGCAGTTCTTC